The entry that follows covers one T cell receptor beta chain sequence. The sample comes from a study of blood T cell repertoires in COVID-19. The wider study: From T cells, B-cell-depleted T cells, or PBMCs came the material, which was cDNA or gDNA.

Per the original methods: Amplification with reference gene primers provided the estimates of nucleated cell counts. Clones were sequenced by immunoSEQ multiplex PCR, and TCRdb holds only the in-frame ones, with some missing. V, J and clone size were drawn from that table, and D and trimming were deduced from the DNA. Here the sample spans about 220,000 clones, around 85% being singletons. Source material: peripheral blood. This TCR came from a woman aged 70-85 years with COVID-19, enrolled during active disease.

The CDR3 is CASSLSPGGYGYTF. The DNA for the CDR3 is TGTGCCAGCAGCTTATCCCCGGGTGGATATGGCTACACCTTC. This rearrangement joins TRBV7-2 to TRBJ1-2; D remains unclear. V was clipped by 2 bases and J by 5 bases, with 12 bases between them. This CDR3 has 14 amino acids. The germline CDR1 and CDR2 sequences are SGHTA and FQGNSA.